Sequencing of this T cell receptor (beta chain) was carried out in a study of CXCR3-negative and CXCR3-positive naive CD8 T cells. Naive CD8+ T cells were CD45RO-CCR7+CD27+CD95-. Points on this clonotype: Its target is not known.

Each TRB cDNA library was prepared by 5' RACE (with UMI labels). After re-calling the 5' RACE reads, TCRdb lists one entry per CDR3 protein, DNA absent. In total, the table holds 100,000 to 150,000 distinct CDR3 sequences. The CDR3 sequence is 14 residues long. Looked up from germline, CDR1 is LNHDA and CDR2 is SQIVND (reference sequence). Study findings and constraints: Both naive subsets had comparably high diversity; memory CD8+ cells much lower. Similar TRBV-TRBJ usage characterized naive CXCR3-negative and CXCR3-positive cells; memory cells differed. The study inferred TCR strength from TRB CDR3 properties and found comparable surface CD5 between naive subsets.

The sample taken for sequencing was naive CXCR3- CD8+ T cells from blood. Subset indicated: CD45RO-CCR7+CD27+CD95- naive CD8+ T cells lacking CXCR3 (TNR3-). The sequence was collected from a human donor in good health. Some clones in this sample may be carry-over from other donors' samples. The gene calls are TRBV19 and TRBJ2-1; TCRdb proposes TRBD2, but this gene call is untestable without DNA. The CDR3 sequence is CASSRGPPWVEQFF.